The source of this T cell receptor beta chain is a study of Graves' ophthalmopathy and Graves' hyperthyroidism. As for the study in general: Absence of ophthalmopathy within 18 months of follow-up defined stable hyperthyroidism.

With 8 bases removed from V and 2 bases from J, the gap between germline ends came to 15 bases. Germline V gene lookup returns CDR1 SNHLY and CDR2 FYNNEI. The CDR3 loop spans 15 amino acids. Study-level points and caveats: Blood also carried most expanded thyroid clonotypes exceeding 0.001 frequency. Cross-validated, the 13-signature model showed 87.88%/81.08% sensitivity/specificity, and 80%/75% in the test set.

Beta-chain TCR CDR3 regions were amplified from RNA transcripts. HTBI primers primed a first-round RT-PCR, and a second-round multiplex PCR followed. TCRdb itself ran the multiplex PCR reads through MiXCR, one entry per CDR3 protein. The sample has over a million distinct CDR3 sequences, about two fifths seen once; the top ten hold 11%. This clonotype has a count of ten or more. Its antigen remains unknown. The gene calls are TRBV2 and TRBJ2-2; D tentatively fits TRBD1 or TRBD2 (5 bases each). This receptor was taken from an adult man with Graves' hyperthyroidism. Specimen: peripheral blood or thyroid tissue (not recorded which). The CDR3 protein is CASYLGLANTGELFF. The CDR3 nucleotides are TGTGCCAGCTACCTGGGGCTAGCAAACACCGGGGAGCTGTTTTTT.